The 6 T cell receptor beta chains below come from one sample, sequenced in a study of blood T cell repertoires in COVID-19. Measured with immunoSEQ multiplex PCR; TCRdb has only the in-frame clones, and not every one. The table records approximately 85,000 clones, around 81% of them present only once. The sample taken for sequencing was peripheral blood. These receptors were obtained from a woman aged 70 to 79 with active or convalescent COVID-19.

The rearrangement links TRBV5-4 to TRBJ1-1; weak D call: TRBD1 (5 bases). The V end lost 6 bases, the J end lost 1 base, and 19 bases lay between the germline ends. The CDR3 length is 16 residues. CDR1 and CDR2 (germline): SGHNT, YYREEE (reference sequence). DNA of the CDR3: TGTGCCAGCACCCCCGTCGTGCGGGGCAAGAACACTGAAGCTTTCTTT. Amino acids: CASTPVVRGKNTEAFF. Variable domain in full (rest from reference TRBV5-4 and TRBJ1-1): ETGVTQSPTHLIKTRGQQVTLRCSSQSGHNTVSWYQQALGQGPQFIFQYYREEENGRGNFPPRFSGLQFPNYSSELNVNALELDDSALYLCASTPVVRGKNTEAFFGQGTRLTVV.

This clone has only a few counts. This chain uses TRBV6-5 with TRBJ1-1; D uncertain. V was clipped by 6 bases and J by 11 bases, with 10 bases between them. The CDR3 totals 10 residues. Germline lookup yields CDR1 MNHEY and CDR2 SVGAGI. CDR3 sequence: CASRGKEAFF. CDR3 bases: TGTGCCAGCAGGGGCAAAGAGGCTTTCTTT.

A few counts support this clone. The chain uses TRBV5-1 and TRBJ2-1, with 14 bases lining up with TRBD2. In germline, CDR1 is SGHRS, CDR2 YFSETQ. The CDR3 consists of 15 residues. The ends lost 2 bases at V and 9 bases at J; junction bases unmatched: 4. The CDR3 here is CASSFGTSGGREQFF. CDR3 in DNA: TGCGCCAGCAGCTTCGGGACTAGCGGGGGCCGTGAGCAGTTCTTC.

Notes on this clone: One end of the junction is discordant with germline, which a read error may explain. Other DNA sequences in this sample translate to the same CDR3. For the CDR3, the DNA is TGTGCCAGCAGTTCGGACAGGGGTAATTCCCCCCTCCACTTT. This encodes CASSSDRGNSPLHF. This chain joins TRBV6-5 and TRBJ1-6; 9 bases align to TRBD1. The CDR3 is made up of 14 amino acids. CDR1 is MNHEY, CDR2 SVGAGI, per germline.

V and J are TRBV28 and TRBJ1-1; D remains ambiguous. V lost 3 bases and J 1 base, leaving 12 bases between the germline ends. The V gene's germline CDR1 is MDHEN and CDR2 SYDVKM. There are 15 residues in the CDR3. The chain's CDR3 is CASSLVSGWNTEAFF. The CDR3 nucleotides read TGTGCCAGCAGTTTGGTTTCGGGTTGGAACACTGAAGCTTTCTTT.

This clone was seen just once. The chain has TRBV2 and TRBJ1-1; possible D gene TRBD1, 5 bases. The CDR3 spans 13 residues. The germline CDR1 and CDR2 sequences are SNHLY and FYNNEI. V lost 6 bases, J lost 4 bases, and 12 bases lay in between. The CDR3 reads CASSDRRGTEAFF. In nucleotides, the CDR3 is TGTGCCAGCAGCGACCGTAGGGGCACTGAAGCTTTCTTT.